The 23 T cell receptor beta chains below all came from one sample that was sequenced in a study of blood T cell repertoires in COVID-19. The table came from immunoSEQ multiplex PCR; TCRdb's copy has only in-frame clones and leaves some out. The table includes 200,000 to 300,000 clones, around nine tenths detected once. The sequenced material came from peripheral blood. These TCRs come from a young man with active or convalescent COVID-19.

The J gene is TRBJ2-7, the V gene TRBV19; D ambiguous. This CDR3 region has 12 residues. Germline V gene lookup returns CDR1 LNHDA and CDR2 SQIVND (reference sequence). V was clipped by 3 bases and J by 6 bases, with 9 bases between them. The CDR3 is CASSIESGEQYF. The CDR3 coding sequence is TGTGCCAGTAGTATTGAGTCCGGCGAGCAGTACTTC.

V and J are TRBV6-5 and TRBJ1-1; D is possibly TRBD1 (5 bases). CDR1 MNHEY and CDR2 SVGAGI come from the germline V gene. The CDR3 runs to 14 residues. V was trimmed by 10 bases and J by 1 base, leaving 16 bases between them. The CDR3 DNA reads TGTGCCACCGGAGGGCAGGGAACGAACACTGAAGCTTTCTTT. It is translated as CATGGQGTNTEAFF.

The chain is built from TRBV7-8 and TRBJ1-1, with no clear D. Germline lookup yields CDR1 SGHVS and CDR2 FQNEAQ. Trimming shortened V by 0 bases and J by 2 bases, and 13 bases separated the two germline ends. The CDR3 extends over 16 amino acids. CDR3 DNA: TGTGCCAGCAGCTTAGCCGGAGGGCAGACCAACACTGAAGCTTTCTTT. Translating it yields CASSLAGGQTNTEAFF.

V usage is TRBV29-1 and J usage is TRBJ1-1; tentatively, D is TRBD1 (5 bases). Germline lookup yields CDR1 SQVTM and CDR2 ANQGSEA. The CDR3 covers 10 residues. Deletions cut 6 bases from V and 11 bases from J, with 13 bases between. The CDR3 DNA reads as TGCAGCGTAGACAGTCCTCAGGCTTTCTTT. The encoded protein is CSVDSPQAFF.

The rearrangement joins TRBV9 to TRBJ1-5; TRBD1 aligns across 10 bases. CDR1 SGDLS and CDR2 YYNGEE come from the germline V gene. The CDR3 runs to 16 residues. With 3 bases clipped from V and 1 base from J, the junction kept 4 bases outside the gene matches. For the CDR3, the DNA is TGTGCCAGCAGCGCCGGGGACAGGGGAAGCAATCAGCCCCAGCATTTT. Translated: CASSAGDRGSNQPQHF.

This clone was counted between two and nine times. This rearrangement joins TRBV30 to TRBJ2-4; 8 bases align to TRBD2. From germline, CDR1 is GTSNPN and CDR2 SVGIG (reference sequence). This CDR3 contains 20 residues. With V trimmed by 2 bases and J by 0 bases, 18 bases remained unmatched. This CDR3 reads CAWSLRAGTRMYIAKNIQYF. The CDR3 region has the DNA TGTGCCTGGAGTCTAAGGGCCGGGACTAGGATGTATATAGCCAAAAACATTCAGTACTTC.

The chain is built from TRBV4-2 and TRBJ2-5; maybe TRBD2 (6 bases). The germline V and J ends were trimmed by 3 bases and 4 bases, with 12 bases remaining between them. Germline-derived CDR1 and CDR2 are LGHNA and YNFKEQ. The CDR3 is made up of 14 amino acids. Here the CDR3 reads CASSQAPEGETQYF. CDR3 nucleotides: TGTGCCAGCAGCCAGGCTCCGGAGGGAGAGACCCAGTACTTC.

The chain uses TRBV5-1 and TRBJ1-1, with no clear D. V shed 1 base and J shed 4 bases, with 11 bases lying between them. Per germline, CDR1 SGHRS and CDR2 YFSETQ. This CDR3 is built from 14 residues. CDR3 loop: CASSLTAEGTEAFF. CDR3 DNA: TGCGCCAGCAGCTTGACAGCGGAGGGCACTGAAGCTTTCTTT.

The chain employs TRBV27 and TRBJ2-1; maybe TRBD1 (6 bases). This CDR3 comprises 14 residues. Germline values: CDR1 MNHEY, CDR2 SMNVEV (reference sequence). Trimming cost V 8 bases and J 3 bases, with 14 bases left between them. In DNA, the CDR3 is TGTGCCAGCCGATGGGACACGCACTACAATGAGCAGTTCTTC. Its translation: CASRWDTHYNEQFF.

The V gene is TRBV30, the J gene TRBJ1-6; a possible D gene is TRBD1 (5 bases). The V and J ends lost 0 bases and 1 base respectively, with 10 bases between them. Germline V gene data show CDR1 as GTSNPN and CDR2 as SVGIG (reference sequence). The CDR3 consists of 16 residues. The CDR3 nucleotides read TGTGCCTGGAGTGTAGGGGCAGAATCCTATAATTCACCCCTCCACTTT. It specifies CAWSVGAESYNSPLHF.

The J gene is TRBJ2-7, the V gene TRBV6-6, with 9 bases lining up with TRBD2. From germline, CDR1 is MNHNY and CDR2 SVGAGI (reference sequence). After removal of 2 bases from V and 4 bases from J, the junction contained 9 bases not matched to a gene. The CDR3 is made up of 16 amino acids. This CDR3 reads CASSYSLAGGPYEQYF. CDR3 in DNA: TGTGCCAGCAGTTACAGCCTGGCGGGGGGGCCTTACGAGCAGTACTTC.

This chain connects TRBV11-3 to TRBJ2-1; TRBD2 aligns across 10 bases. V lost 5 bases to trimming and J lost 5 bases; unmatched junction nucleotides: 12. CDR3 size: 17 residues. Germline V gene sequence: CDR1 SGHNT, CDR2 YENEEA. The CDR3 reads CASSKMGGLAANNEQFF. CDR3 DNA sequence: TGTGCCAGCAGCAAGATGGGTGGACTAGCGGCGAACAATGAGCAGTTCTTC.

The rearrangement uses TRBV12-3 or TRBV12-4 and TRBJ1-3; weak D call: TRBD1 (6 bases). Trimming cost V 5 bases and J 9 bases, with 11 bases left between them. The CDR3 has 12 amino acids. CDR3 bases: TGTGCCAGCAGTACAGGGTTCGGCACCATATATTTT. Translating gives CASSTGFGTIYF.

The rearrangement links TRBV29-1 to TRBJ2-7; 9 positions match TRBD1. This CDR3 region has 13 residues. CDR1 SQVTM and CDR2 ANQGSEA come from the germline V gene. J was trimmed by 6 bases and V by 5 bases; bases with no gene match: 8. This CDR3 is CSVPGTGSLEQYF. CDR3 bases: TGCAGCGTTCCCGGGACAGGGTCCCTCGAGCAGTACTTC.

J is TRBJ2-3 and V is TRBV7-2; 7 bases match TRBD2. V lost 5 bases, J lost 5 bases, and 10 bases stayed unmatched. Looked up from germline, CDR1 is SGHTA and CDR2 is FQGNSA. This CDR3 has 15 residues. CDR3 sequence (DNA): TGTGCCAGCAGCCCAGGCGGACTAGAAATAGATACGCAGTATTTT. This sequence encodes CASSPGGLEIDTQYF.

This clone occurred once. V and J are TRBV30 and TRBJ1-5; no definite D call. This CDR3 region has 13 residues. V lost 4 bases to trimming and J lost 5 bases, with 12 bases between them. CDR1 and CDR2 from the germline V gene are GTSNPN and SVGIG (reference sequence). CDR3 protein: CAWNGGRDQPQHF. DNA of the CDR3: TGTGCCTGGAACGGTGGTCGGGATCAGCCCCAGCATTTT.

The rearrangement uses TRBV2 and TRBJ1-4; D gene ambiguous. CDR3 size: 11 residues. In germline, CDR1 is SNHLY, CDR2 FYNNEI. Trimming removed 7 bases at V and 6 bases at J, with 6 bases between. Here the CDR3 DNA reads TGTGCCAGCATAGTCGATGAAAAACTGTTTTTT. Encoded protein: CASIVDEKLFF.

The J gene is TRBJ2-2, the V gene TRBV23-1, with unresolved D. TRBV23-1 is an open reading frame, and its role is uncertain. V lost 6 bases and J 5 bases, leaving 13 bases between the germline ends. The CDR3 length is 14 residues. This chain's CDR3 is CASRRQRRTGELFF. DNA for the CDR3: TGCGCCAGCAGGCGGCAGCGCCGAACCGGGGAGCTGTTTTTT.

The chain joins TRBV18 to TRBJ2-5; no firm D call. The CDR3 extends over 12 amino acids. With 1 base removed from V and 4 bases from J, the gap between germline ends came to 4 bases. The germline gives CDR1 KGHSH, CDR2 LQKENI. The CDR3 coding sequence is TGTGCCAGCTCACCACGGGCAGAGACCCAGTACTTC. This encodes CASSPRAETQYF.

In its sample, this clone was seen a few times. The chain carries TRBV3-1 (or the pseudogene TRBV3-2) and TRBJ1-4; D remains ambiguous. From germline, CDR1 is LGHDT and CDR2 YNNKEL (reference sequence). V gave up 2 bases and J gave up 2 bases, with 12 bases separating them. The CDR3 has 16 residues. CDR3 bases: TGTGCCAGCAGCCAACATCCGGGGAGTACTAATGAAAAACTGTTTTTT. Translation gives CASSQHPGSTNEKLFF.

In nucleotides, the CDR3 is TGTGCCAGCATCCGGGGACAGGGGGGCCGCGTCACTGAAGCTTTCTTT. Its translation: CASIRGQGGRVTEAFF. This chain joins TRBV7-9 and TRBJ1-1; 11 positions agree with TRBD1. With V trimmed by 7 bases and J by 4 bases, 11 bases remained unmatched. This CDR3 has 16 amino acids. CDR1 is SEHNR and CDR2 is FQNEAQ in the germline V gene (reference sequence).

Concerning this clone itself: At one end, the junction sequence differs from germline, possibly due to a read error. This chain links TRBV5-1 with TRBJ2-3; 8 nucleotides align to TRBD1. There are 14 residues in the CDR3. Per the germline V gene, CDR1 is SGHRS and CDR2 is YFSETQ. The CDR3 loop reads CASSDDRGTHTQYF. DNA of the CDR3: TGCGCCAGCAGCGACGACAGGGGCACACATACGCAGTATTTT. Complete variable domain (other parts from reference TRBV5-1 and TRBJ2-3): KAGVTQTPRYLIKTRGQQVTLSCSPISGHRSVSWYQQTPGQGLQFLFEYFSETQRNKGNFPGRFSGRQFSNSRSEMNVSTLELGDSALYLCASSDDRGTHTQYFGPGTRLTVL.

This clone was detected only once. J is TRBJ2-2 and V is TRBV6-5; no clear D gene. Per the germline V gene, CDR1 is MNHEY and CDR2 is SVGAGI. V shed 2 bases and J shed 2 bases, with 3 bases lying between them. The CDR3 is 13 amino acids. CDR3 nucleotides: TGTGCCAGCAGTTACAGCAACACCGGGGAGCTGTTTTTT. Protein product: CASSYSNTGELFF.